This T cell receptor beta chain was identified in a study of somatic mutations in cytotoxic T cells in rheumatoid arthritis. Trimming removed 6 bases from V and 6 bases from J, with 13 bases in between. The CDR3 is made up of 13 amino acids. Germline CDR1 and CDR2: LNHDA and SQIVND (reference sequence). About this clone itself: Antigen specificity is unknown.

Study-wide points: Rheumatoid arthritis patients were compared with age-matched healthy controls, and their CD8+ T-cell clonality did not differ significantly.

The assay was immunoSEQ multiplex PCR, and TCRdb's table has in-frame clones only and misses some. The data contain approximately 4,800 clones, about 87% of them singletons. The chain joins TRBV19 to TRBJ2-3; D is perhaps TRBD1 (6 bases). This clonotype was sampled from a woman in her fifties or sixties with rheumatoid arthritis. Sequencing input: CD8+ T cells sorted from blood. CDR3 in DNA: TGTGCCAGTAGAGCTGGGGGCGCGGATACGCAGTATTTT. Residues: CASRAGGADTQYF.